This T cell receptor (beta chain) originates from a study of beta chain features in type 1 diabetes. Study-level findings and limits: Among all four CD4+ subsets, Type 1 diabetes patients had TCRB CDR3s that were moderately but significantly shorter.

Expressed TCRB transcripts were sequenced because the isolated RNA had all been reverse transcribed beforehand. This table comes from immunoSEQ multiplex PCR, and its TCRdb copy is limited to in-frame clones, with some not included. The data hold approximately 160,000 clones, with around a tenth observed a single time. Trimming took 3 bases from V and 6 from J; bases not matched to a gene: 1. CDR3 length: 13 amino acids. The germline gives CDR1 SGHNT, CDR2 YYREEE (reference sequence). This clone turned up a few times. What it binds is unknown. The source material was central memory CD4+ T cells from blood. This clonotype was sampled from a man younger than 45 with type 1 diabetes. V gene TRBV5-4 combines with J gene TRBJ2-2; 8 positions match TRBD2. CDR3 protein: CASSWGLAGELFF. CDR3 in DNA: TGTGCCAGCAGCTGGGGACTAGCCGGGGAGCTGTTTTTT.